Listed below are T cell receptor beta chains from one sample, sequenced in a study of beta chain features in type 1 diabetes. Profiled with immunoSEQ multiplex PCR; TCRdb holds only in-frame clones, not every one. The sample holds 300,000 to 400,000 clones, roughly 8% seen once. Sample: central memory CD4+ T cells from blood. These receptors all come from a woman aged 18 to 35 in good health. The CDR3 runs from the conserved cysteine through the conserved F or W. D genes are given only for firm matches. Clone size, where shown, is once, few, many, or a class for clones that have expanded.

J: TRBJ2-3
D: TRBD2
size: few
V: TRBV5-1
CDR3: CASSLDGRGDTQYF
DNA: TGCGCCAGCAGCTTGGACGGGAGGGGAGATACGCAGTATTTT

J: TRBJ2-3
D: .
size: few
V: TRBV25-1
CDR3: CASSEYERSPGRDTQYF
DNA: TGTGCCAGCAGTGAATATGAGAGGTCTCCGGGTAGGGATACGCAGTATTTT

J: TRBJ1-2
D: TRBD1
size: few
V: TRBV30
CDR3: CAWAGPGQGMDGYTF
DNA: TGTGCCTGGGCTGGACCGGGACAGGGGATGGATGGCTACACCTTC

J: TRBJ2-3
D: .
size: few
V: TRBV7-2
CDR3: CASSPGQSDTQYF
DNA: TGTGCCAGCAGCCCTGGACAGTCAGATACGCAGTATTTT

J: TRBJ2-2
D: .
size: .
V: TRBV29-1
CDR3: CSAWGGQRAGELFF
DNA: TGCAGCGCATGGGGGGGCCAGAGGGCCGGGGAGCTGTTTTTT

J: TRBJ2-7
D: TRBD1
size: many
V: TRBV7-2
CDR3: CASSLVQGNYEQYF
DNA: TGTGCCAGCAGCTTAGTACAGGGGAACTACGAGCAGTACTTC

J: TRBJ2-7
D: TRBD2
size: .
V: TRBV7-3
CDR3: CASIISGRGYEQYF
DNA: TGTGCCAGCATCATTAGCGGGAGGGGCTACGAGCAGTACTTC

J: TRBJ1-1
D: .
size: .
V: TRBV28
CDR3: CASSLGQTKSAFF
DNA: TGTGCCAGCAGTTTAGGGCAAACCAAGTCGGCTTTCTTT

J: TRBJ2-6
D: TRBD1
size: many
V: TRBV23-1
CDR3: CASSQSRQGLRSGANVLTF
DNA: TGCGCCAGCAGTCAAAGCCGACAGGGGTTACGCTCTGGGGCCAACGTCCTGACTTTC

J: TRBJ2-4
D: TRBD1
size: few
V: TRBV4-3
CDR3: CASSQEQGTAQYF
DNA: TGCGCCAGCAGCCAAGAACAGGGGACAGCTCAGTACTTC

J: TRBJ2-3
D: .
size: few
V: TRBV7-2
CDR3: CASSSYYTDTQYF
DNA: TGTGCCAGCAGCTCATATTACACAGATACGCAGTATTTT

J: TRBJ2-3
D: .
size: few
V: TRBV29-1
CDR3: CSVGGAVTDTQYF
DNA: TGCAGCGTTGGGGGAGCCGTCACAGATACGCAGTATTTT

J: TRBJ2-1
D: .
size: .
V: TRBV9
CDR3: CASSVAPRGRGSLNEQFF
DNA: TGTGCCAGCAGCGTAGCACCACGGGGTAGGGGGAGTCTCAATGAGCAGTTCTTC

J: TRBJ2-5
D: .
size: few
V: TRBV5-4
CDR3: CASSRGQRGFQETQYF
DNA: TGTGCCAGCAGCAGAGGACAGAGAGGGTTCCAAGAGACCCAGTACTTC

J: TRBJ2-1
D: TRBD2
size: few
V: TRBV7-8
CDR3: CASNDWGGNNNEQFF
DNA: TGTGCCAGCAACGACTGGGGGGGAAATAACAATGAGCAGTTCTTC

J: TRBJ2-7
D: TRBD1
size: many
V: TRBV7-2
CDR3: CASSLNLQGAYEQYF
DNA: TGTGCCAGCAGCTTAAATCTACAGGGGGCGTACGAGCAGTACTTC

J: TRBJ2-3
D: TRBD2
size: .
V: TRBV5-6
CDR3: CASSPWTSGRADTQYF
DNA: TGTGCCAGCAGCCCATGGACTAGCGGGAGGGCAGATACGCAGTATTTT

J: TRBJ1-2
D: .
size: few
V: TRBV28
CDR3: CASSLVNYGYTF
DNA: TGTGCCAGCAGTTTGGTTAACTATGGCTACACCTTC

J: TRBJ2-1
D: TRBD2
size: .
V: TRBV27
CDR3: CASSLFGRAGNNEQFF
DNA: TGTGCCAGCAGTTTATTCGGGAGGGCCGGAAACAATGAGCAGTTCTTC

J: TRBJ2-3
D: .
size: .
V: TRBV7-3
CDR3: CASSLSGATDTQYF
DNA: TGTGCCAGCAGCTTAAGCGGTGCCACAGATACGCAGTATTTT

J: TRBJ2-2
D: TRBD2
size: .
V: TRBV4-2
CDR3: CASSQDRTSANTGELFF
DNA: TGTGCCAGCAGCCAAGATCGGACTAGCGCGAACACCGGGGAGCTGTTTTTT

J: TRBJ2-5
D: .
size: .
V: TRBV5-1
CDR3: CASSLYIQETQYF
DNA: TGCGCCAGCAGCTTGTACATCCAAGAGACCCAGTACTTC

J: TRBJ2-1
D: TRBD2
size: .
V: TRBV6-5
CDR3: CASSSRPGTMYNEQFF
DNA: TGTGCCAGCAGTTCCCGACCCGGGACTATGTACAATGAGCAGTTCTTC

J: TRBJ1-4
D: .
size: .
V: TRBV18
CDR3: CASSPQGQPNEKLFF
DNA: TGTGCCAGCTCACCACAAGGACAGCCGAATGAAAAACTGTTTTTT

J: TRBJ2-1
D: TRBD2
size: .
V: TRBV7-3
CDR3: CASSRLAGGQYNEQFF
DNA: TGTGCCAGCAGCCGCTTAGCGGGAGGGCAATACAATGAGCAGTTCTTC

J: TRBJ2-3
D: .
size: .
V: TRBV18
CDR3: CASSPLPPFSTDTQYF
DNA: TGTGCCAGCTCACCACTTCCGCCCTTTAGCACAGATACGCAGTATTTT

J: TRBJ2-5
D: .
size: .
V: TRBV7-8
CDR3: CASSFGASRQETQYF
DNA: TGTGCCAGCAGCTTCGGGGCTTCACGGCAAGAGACCCAGTACTTC

J: TRBJ2-5
D: .
size: .
V: TRBV6-5
CDR3: CASSYSSGIETQYF
DNA: TGTGCCAGCAGTTACTCGTCGGGCATCGAGACCCAGTACTTC

J: TRBJ1-3
D: TRBD1
size: many
V: TRBV7-9
CDR3: CASSLRQGSGNTIYF
DNA: TGTGCCAGCAGCTTAAGACAGGGCTCTGGAAACACCATATATTTT